This T cell receptor beta chain is from a study of cytotoxic CD8 clonotypes in ibrutinib-treated CLL. TCRdb keeps only in-frame clones here, not all; method: immunoSEQ multiplex PCR. The sample includes 150,000 to 200,000 clones, 70% to 85% of them seen just once. The germline V and J ends were trimmed by 5 bases and 0 bases, with 24 bases remaining between them. Germline V lookup: CDR1 SGHRS, CDR2 YFSETQ. The CDR3 totals 19 residues. The sequencing here drew on PBMCs, taken after 24 months of ibrutinib treatment. The chain is built from TRBV5-1 and TRBJ2-1; perhaps D is TRBD1 or TRBD2 (6 bases each). The sequence was obtained from a human donor with chronic lymphocytic leukemia. CDR3 loop: CASRPGGSIGDSSYNEQFF. The CDR3 DNA follows: TGCGCCAGCAGACCCGGGGGCTCTATTGGGGATAGCTCCTACAATGAGCAGTTCTTC.